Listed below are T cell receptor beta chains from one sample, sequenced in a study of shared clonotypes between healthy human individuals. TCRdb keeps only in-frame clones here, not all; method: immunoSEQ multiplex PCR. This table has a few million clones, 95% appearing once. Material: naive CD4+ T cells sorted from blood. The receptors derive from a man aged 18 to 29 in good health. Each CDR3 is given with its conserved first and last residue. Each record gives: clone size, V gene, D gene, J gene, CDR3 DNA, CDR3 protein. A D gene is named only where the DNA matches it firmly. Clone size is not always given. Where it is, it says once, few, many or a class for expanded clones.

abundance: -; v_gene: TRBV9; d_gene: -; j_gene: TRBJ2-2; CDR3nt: TGTGCCAGCAGCGTGGGACCAAACACCGGGGAGCTGTTTTTT; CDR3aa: CASSVGPNTGELFF
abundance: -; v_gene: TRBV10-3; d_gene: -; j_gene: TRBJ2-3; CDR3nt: TGTGCCAGCAGCAGGGGTGCTCCCACAGATACGCAGTATTTT; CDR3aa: CASSRGAPTDTQYF
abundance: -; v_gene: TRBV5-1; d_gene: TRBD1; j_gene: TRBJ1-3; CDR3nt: TGCGCCAGCAGCTCACAGGGGGCAGGAAACACCATATATTTT; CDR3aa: CASSSQGAGNTIYF
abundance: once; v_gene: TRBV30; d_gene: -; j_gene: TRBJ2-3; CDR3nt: TGTGCCTGGAGTGTACAGCTCACAGATACGCAGTATTTT; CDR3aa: CAWSVQLTDTQYF
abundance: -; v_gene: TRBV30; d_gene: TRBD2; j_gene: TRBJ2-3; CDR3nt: TGTGCCTGGAGTGGACTAGCGGTATTCACAGATACGCAGTATTTT; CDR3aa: CAWSGLAVFTDTQYF
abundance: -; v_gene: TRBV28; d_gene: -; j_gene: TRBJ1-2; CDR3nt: TGTGCCAGCAGTGTACCTTCAGGAATAGGTGGCTACACCTTC; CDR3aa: CASSVPSGIGGYTF
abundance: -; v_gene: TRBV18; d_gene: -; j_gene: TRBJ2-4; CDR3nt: TGTGCCAGCTCACCACGCCAGGGAGCGCCCCAAAACATTCAGTACTTC; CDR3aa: CASSPRQGAPQNIQYF
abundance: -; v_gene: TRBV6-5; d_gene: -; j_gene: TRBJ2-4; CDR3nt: TGTGCCAGCAGGTCGGATCAGTGGAACATTCAGTACTTC; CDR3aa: CASRSDQWNIQYF
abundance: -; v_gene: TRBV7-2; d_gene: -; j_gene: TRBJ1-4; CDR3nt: TGTGCCAGCAGTTCAGGGAGAAGGGAAAAACTGTTTTTT; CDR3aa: CASSSGRREKLFF
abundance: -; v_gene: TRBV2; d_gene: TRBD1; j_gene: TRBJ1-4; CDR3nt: TGTGCCAGCAATGGACAGGGTTATGAAAAACTGTTTTTT; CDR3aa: CASNGQGYEKLFF
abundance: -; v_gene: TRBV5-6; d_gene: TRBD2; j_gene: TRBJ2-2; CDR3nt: TGTGCCAGCAGCTCCAATTATTTGCGGGAGGTTTCCGGGGAGCTGTTTTTT; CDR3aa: CASSSNYLREVSGELFF
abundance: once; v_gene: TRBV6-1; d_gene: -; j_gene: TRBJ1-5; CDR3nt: TGTGCCAGCAGTGATTACATGAGGCCCCAGCATTTT; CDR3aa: CASSDYMRPQHF
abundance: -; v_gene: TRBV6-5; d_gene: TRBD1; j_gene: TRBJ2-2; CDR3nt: TGTGCCAGCATGGGGACAGGGTCCACCGGGGAGCTGTTTTTT; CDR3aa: CASMGTGSTGELFF
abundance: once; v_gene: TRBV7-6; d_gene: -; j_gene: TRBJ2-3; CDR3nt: TGTGCCAGCAGCTTAGAACATCATTCCACAGATACGCAGTATTTT; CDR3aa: CASSLEHHSTDTQYF
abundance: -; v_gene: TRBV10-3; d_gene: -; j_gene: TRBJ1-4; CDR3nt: TGTGCCATCAGTGAGTCGGCAACAGGTGTGGGTGAAAAACTGTTTTTT; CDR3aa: CAISESATGVGEKLFF
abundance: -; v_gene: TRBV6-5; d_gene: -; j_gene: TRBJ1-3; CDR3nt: TGTGCCAGCCAACGGGATTACTCTGGAAACACCATATATTTT; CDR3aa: CASQRDYSGNTIYF
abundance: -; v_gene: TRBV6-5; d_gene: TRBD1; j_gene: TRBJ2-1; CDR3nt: TGTGCCAGCAGGGGTAATCCACAGGGGTACAATGAGCAGTTCTTC; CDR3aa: CASRGNPQGYNEQFF
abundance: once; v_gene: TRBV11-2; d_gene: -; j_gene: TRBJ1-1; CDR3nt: TGTGCCAGCAGCCGCACAATAGGGGCGAACACTGAAGCTTTCTTT; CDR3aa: CASSRTIGANTEAFF
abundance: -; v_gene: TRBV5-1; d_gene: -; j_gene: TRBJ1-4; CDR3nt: TGCGCCAGCAGCCTAAAAGGACAAAATGAAAAACTGTTTTTT; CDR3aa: CASSLKGQNEKLFF
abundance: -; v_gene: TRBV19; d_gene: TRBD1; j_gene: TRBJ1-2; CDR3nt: TGTGCCAGTGCAGCCCCAGGGACAGACTATGGCTACACCTTC; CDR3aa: CASAAPGTDYGYTF
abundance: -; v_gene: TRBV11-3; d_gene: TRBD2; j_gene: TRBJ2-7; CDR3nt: TGTGCCAGCAGCTTAGATAAAAGCGGGAGTACCTACGAGCAGTACTTC; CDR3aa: CASSLDKSGSTYEQYF
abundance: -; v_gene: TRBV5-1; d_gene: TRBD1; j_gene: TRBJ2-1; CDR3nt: TGCGCCAGCAGCCCCCCGGGACAGTTGAACAATGAGCAGTTCTTC; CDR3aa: CASSPPGQLNNEQFF